Here is one T cell receptor beta chain with its context. What this receptor recognizes is not known. No base quality information exists; no much larger clone differs at one position. The CDR3 runs 14 amino acids, cysteine and phenylalanine included. Only the CDR3 portion is preserved as DNA: 42 bases, with reading frame beginning at the first base. The germline V gene specifies SGHTA as CDR1 and FQGNSA as CDR2. V is trimmed back by 5 bases and J by 2 bases, and the junction contains 5 bases that no gene match accounts for. The data were obtained in a study of beta chain features in type 1 diabetes (dated by TCRdb to 2016 to 2018). Study-wide context: Mean age, gender distribution, total cell number and subset yield were not different between patients and healthy donors. A total of some 110 million sorted cells were examined across all samples, and a strong correlation was observed between cell number per subset and RNA yield. In the study, recently diagnosed type 1 diabetes patients and matched healthy donors were compared on the TCRB repertoires of their sorted circulating CD4+ T cell subsets. Whereas all 30 or so donors provided naive and central memory subsets, regulatory and stem cell-like memory subsets were isolated from just 8 patients and about 8 healthy donors.

The entire amount of isolated RNA was reverse transcribed using the High Capacity cDNA Reverse Transcription Kit, so the sequenced TCRB transcripts were expressed ones. Deep immunoSEQ sequencing was applied to naive, central memory and regulatory T cell samples, giving an average of about 3.8 million total reads per sample. Sorted cells were lysed in RLT buffer and RNA was extracted with DNase-treated RNeasy Micro or Mini kits, depending on cell number. Each cell subset was processed separately to prevent cross-contamination, with patient and healthy donor samples processed together. The immunoSEQ multiplex PCR was used to amplify TCRB sequences from cDNA, generating 87-bp fragments that spanned the CDR3 region. Sequencing of the amplicons was done on the Illumina HiSeq platform. For the original study's pipeline: PCR bias was corrected computationally using synthetic template baselines, and reads within Hamming distance 2 were collapsed, with unmergeable singletons discarded. Reads were aligned to IMGT to assign V, D and J genes, CDR3 length, and insertions or deletions at six rearrangement sites. Within each subset, clonotype counts were normalized to the number of sorted cells before true diversity and Gini coefficients were calculated with the tcR R package. Repertoire sharing was quantified using the overlap coefficient calculated on TCRB nucleotide sequences. Out-of-frame TCRB sequences from naive cells were analyzed as a proxy for the pre-selection repertoire. Not all clones reach the TCRdb copy of this immuneACCESS table, which keeps in-frame sequences only. Checked studies attribute under half of the gap to unresolved V genes and leave the rest unexplained. V and J calls and clone size are copied from that table; D and trimming were computed from the DNA. This sample gives some 350,000 clones in total; approximately 12% of them show up just once. Of the sample, roughly 0.015% falls within the top ten clones.

From each donor, a single peripheral blood sample of around 120 mL on average was drawn into heparinised tubes. A BD FACSAria II and a panel including CD45RO, CCR7, CD25, CD127, CD95 and CD27 were used to sort naive, central memory, regulatory and stem cell-like memory CD4+ T cells. A purity above 98% was achieved for all sorted populations. PBMCs were separated immediately by Lymphoprep density gradient centrifugation and were stained directly, without being cultured. So that batch effects would be minimized, each experiment stained and sorted samples in pairs, pairing one healthy donor with one patient. General conclusions and limits of the study: Naive, central memory and regulatory TCRB repertoires appeared more similar among patients than among healthy donors. Type 1 diabetes patients showed a moderate but significant shortening of TCRB CDR3 length in all four CD4+ subsets. PCR might favor shorter templates, but patient and control samples were amplified and corrected together, so any skew would affect both groups equally. Because cDNA was sequenced instead of genomic DNA, highly expressing activated cells could be over-represented, though the groups showed no difference in activation or CD3 levels. Because the HLA sub-analyses included only small numbers of individuals, any influence of HLA type on TCRB rearrangement was left unresolved. At VDJ recombination sites, type 1 diabetes patients had fewer insertions and more deleted nucleotides, which implies abnormalities in thymic rearrangement.

The chain is made from TRBV7-2 and TRBJ1-1; a stretch of 7 junction bases matches TRBD1. This receptor was obtained from a young woman with type 1 diabetes. Sequenced material: naive CD4+ T cells from blood. This specimen's cell subset or site label, per the study, means: true naive CD4+ T cells. The DNA is TGTGCCAGCAGCCGTCGACAGGGTAACACTGAAGCTTTCTTT. Translated, it gives CASSRRQGNTEAFF.